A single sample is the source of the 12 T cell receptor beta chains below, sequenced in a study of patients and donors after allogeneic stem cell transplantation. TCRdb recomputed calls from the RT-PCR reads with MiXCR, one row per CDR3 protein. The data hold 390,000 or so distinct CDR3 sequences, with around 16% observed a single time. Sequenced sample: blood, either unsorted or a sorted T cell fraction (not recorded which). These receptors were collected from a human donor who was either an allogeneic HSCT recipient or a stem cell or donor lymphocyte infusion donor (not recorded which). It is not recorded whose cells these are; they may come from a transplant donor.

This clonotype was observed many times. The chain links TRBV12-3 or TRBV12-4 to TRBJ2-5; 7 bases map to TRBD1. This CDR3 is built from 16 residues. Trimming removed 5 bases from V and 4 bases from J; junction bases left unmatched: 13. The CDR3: CASSPTVSYRGETQYF. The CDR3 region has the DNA TGTGCCAGCAGTCCCACGGTATCATACAGGGGAGAGACCCAGTACTTC.

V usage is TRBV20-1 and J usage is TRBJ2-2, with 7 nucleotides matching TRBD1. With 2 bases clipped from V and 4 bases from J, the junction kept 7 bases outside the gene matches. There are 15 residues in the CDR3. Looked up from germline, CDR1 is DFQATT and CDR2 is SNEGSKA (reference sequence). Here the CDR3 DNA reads TGCAGTGCTAGAACAGGGGTAAAAGGCACCGGGGAGCTGTTTTTT. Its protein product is CSARTGVKGTGELFF.

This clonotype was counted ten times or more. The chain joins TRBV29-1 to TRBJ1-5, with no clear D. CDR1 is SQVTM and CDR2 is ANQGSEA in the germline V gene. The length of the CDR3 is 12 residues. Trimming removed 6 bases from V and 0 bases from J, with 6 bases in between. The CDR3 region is CSVQSSNQPQHF. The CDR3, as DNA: TGCAGCGTCCAGTCTAGCAATCAGCCCCAGCATTTT. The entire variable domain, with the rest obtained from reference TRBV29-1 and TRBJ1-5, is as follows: SAVISQKPSRDICQRGTSLTIQCQVDSQVTMMFWYRQQPGQSLTLIATANQGSEATYESGFVIDKFPISRPNLTFSTLTVSNMSPEDSSIYLCSVQSSNQPQHFGDGTRLSIL.

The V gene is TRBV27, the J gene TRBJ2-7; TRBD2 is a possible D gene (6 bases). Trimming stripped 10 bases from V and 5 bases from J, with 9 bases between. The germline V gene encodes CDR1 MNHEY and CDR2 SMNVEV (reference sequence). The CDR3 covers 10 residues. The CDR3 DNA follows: TGTGCCACGGGGGTCCACGAGCAGTACTTC. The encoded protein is CATGVHEQYF.

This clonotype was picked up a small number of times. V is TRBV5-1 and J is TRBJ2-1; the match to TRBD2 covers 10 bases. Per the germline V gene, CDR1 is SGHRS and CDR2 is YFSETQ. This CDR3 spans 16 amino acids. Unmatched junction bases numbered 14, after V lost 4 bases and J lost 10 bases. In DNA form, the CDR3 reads TGCGCCAGCAGCGTGTCGGGACTAGCGAGCCGGCGGGAGCAGTTCTTC. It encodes CASSVSGLASRREQFF.

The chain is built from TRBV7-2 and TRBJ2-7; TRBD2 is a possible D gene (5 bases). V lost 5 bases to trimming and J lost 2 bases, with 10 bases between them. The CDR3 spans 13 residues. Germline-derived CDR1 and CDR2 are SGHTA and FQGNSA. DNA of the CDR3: TGTGCCAGCAGCCCCCCAGCGGCCTACGAGCAGTACTTC. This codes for CASSPPAAYEQYF. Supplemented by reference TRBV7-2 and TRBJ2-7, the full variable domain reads GAGVSQSPSNKVTEKGKDVELRCDPISGHTALYWYRQSLGQGLEFLIYFQGNSAPDKSGLPSDRFSAERTGGSVSTLTIQRTQQEDSAVYLCASSPPAAYEQYFGPGTRLTVT.

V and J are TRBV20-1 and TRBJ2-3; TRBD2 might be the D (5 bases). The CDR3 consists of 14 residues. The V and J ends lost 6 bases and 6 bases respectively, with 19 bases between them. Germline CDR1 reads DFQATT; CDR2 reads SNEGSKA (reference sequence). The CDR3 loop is CSAREAGKLDTQYF. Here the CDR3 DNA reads TGCAGTGCCCGAGAGGCGGGTAAGCTGGATACGCAGTATTTT.

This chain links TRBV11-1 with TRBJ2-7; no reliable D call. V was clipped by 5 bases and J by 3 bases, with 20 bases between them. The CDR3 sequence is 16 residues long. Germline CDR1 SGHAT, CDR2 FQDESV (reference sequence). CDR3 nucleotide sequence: TGTGCCAGCAGCAACGACTTCAAGGGCAGGATCTACGAGCAGTACTTC. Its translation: CASSNDFKGRIYEQYF.

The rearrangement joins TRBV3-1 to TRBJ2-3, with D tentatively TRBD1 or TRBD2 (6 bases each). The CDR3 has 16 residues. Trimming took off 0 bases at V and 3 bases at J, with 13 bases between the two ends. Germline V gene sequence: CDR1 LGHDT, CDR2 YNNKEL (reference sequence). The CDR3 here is CASSQDLQGRTDTQYF. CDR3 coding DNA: TGTGCCAGCAGCCAAGATTTGCAGGGGAGGACAGATACGCAGTATTTT.

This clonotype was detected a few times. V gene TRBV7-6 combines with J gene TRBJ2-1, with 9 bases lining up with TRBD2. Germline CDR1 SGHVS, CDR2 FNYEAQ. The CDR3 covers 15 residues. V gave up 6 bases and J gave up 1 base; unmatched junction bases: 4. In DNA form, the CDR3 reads TGTGCCAGCAGTAGGAGCGGGGGGTCCTACAATGAGCAGTTCTTC. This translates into CASSRSGGSYNEQFF.

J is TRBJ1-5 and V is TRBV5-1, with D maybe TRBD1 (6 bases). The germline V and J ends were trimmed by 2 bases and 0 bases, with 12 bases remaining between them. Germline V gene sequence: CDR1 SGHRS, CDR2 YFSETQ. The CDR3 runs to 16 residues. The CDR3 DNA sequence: TGCGCCAGCAGCTTAGGCAGGGGAATTAGCAATCAGCCCCAGCATTTT. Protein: CASSLGRGISNQPQHF.

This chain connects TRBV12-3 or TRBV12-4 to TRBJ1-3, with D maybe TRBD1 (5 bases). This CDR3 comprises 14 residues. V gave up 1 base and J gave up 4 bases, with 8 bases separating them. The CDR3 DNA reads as TGTGCCAGCAGTTTAGACAGGCAAGGAAACACCATATATTTT. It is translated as CASSLDRQGNTIYF.